The present T cell receptor beta chain was sequenced within a study of T-cell memory formation after mild COVID-19. General study findings and limits: Clones shrinking between day 15 and 85 showed a balanced CD4/CD8 split, and those that grew later tilted toward CD4+.

Between the trimmed V and J ends, which lost 0 bases and 2 bases, there was a span of 8 bases. The CDR3 loop spans 14 amino acids. This clonotype was seen at least ten times. Its antigen remains unknown. TCRdb recomputed calls from the 5' RACE reads with MiXCR, one row per CDR3 protein. Seen here are some 150,000 distinct CDR3 sequences, 14% observed once, and the top ten hold 28%. The origin of this receptor is an adult woman who had mild COVID-19 (a few samples of this study predate the infection). Cell type and time point are not known. Sequencing was performed on PBMCs or a T cell subset sorted from them (not recorded which). This rearrangement joins TRBV12-3 or TRBV12-4 to TRBJ2-7, with D possibly being TRBD1 (5 bases). CDR3 DNA: TGTGCCAGCAGTTTAGCAGGGGCCACCTACGAGCAGTACTTC. Its protein product is CASSLAGATYEQYF.